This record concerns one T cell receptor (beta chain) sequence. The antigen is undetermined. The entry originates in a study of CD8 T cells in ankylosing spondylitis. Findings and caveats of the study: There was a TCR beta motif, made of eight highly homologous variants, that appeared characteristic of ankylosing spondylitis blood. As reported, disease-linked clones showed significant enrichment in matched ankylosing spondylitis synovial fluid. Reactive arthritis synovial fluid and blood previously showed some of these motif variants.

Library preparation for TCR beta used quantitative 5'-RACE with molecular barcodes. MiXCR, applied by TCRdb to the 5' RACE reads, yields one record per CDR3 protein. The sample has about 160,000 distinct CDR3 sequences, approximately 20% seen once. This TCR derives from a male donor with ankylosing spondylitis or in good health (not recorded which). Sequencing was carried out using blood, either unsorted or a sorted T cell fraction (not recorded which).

The CDR3 reads CASSKEGGELFTTEAFF. The CDR3 DNA is TGTGCCAGCAGCAAAGAAGGGGGGGAACTCTTCACCACTGAAGCTTTCTTT. The chain uses TRBV21-1 and TRBJ1-1; TRBD1 reflects the table's D call only, with no check against the DNA. TRBV21-1 is designated a pseudogene. This CDR3 comprises 17 residues.